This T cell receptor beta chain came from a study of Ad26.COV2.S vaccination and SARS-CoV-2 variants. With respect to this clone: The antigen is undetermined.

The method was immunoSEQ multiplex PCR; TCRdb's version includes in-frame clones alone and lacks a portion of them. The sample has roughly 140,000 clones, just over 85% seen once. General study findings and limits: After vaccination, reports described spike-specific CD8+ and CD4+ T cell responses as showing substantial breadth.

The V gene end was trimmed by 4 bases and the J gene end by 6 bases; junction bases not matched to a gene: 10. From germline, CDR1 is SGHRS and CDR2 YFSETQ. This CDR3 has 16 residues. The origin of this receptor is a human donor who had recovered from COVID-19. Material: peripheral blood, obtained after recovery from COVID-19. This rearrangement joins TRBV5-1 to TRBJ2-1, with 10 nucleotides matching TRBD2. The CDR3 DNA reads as TGCGCCAGCAGCCCGGCCACTAGCGGGGTAGGCAATGAGCAGTTCTTC. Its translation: CASSPATSGVGNEQFF.